A single sample is the source of the 15 T cell receptor beta chains below, sequenced in a study of cytomegalovirus exposure and HLA in healthy donors. Sequenced by immunoSEQ multiplex PCR; TCRdb stores in-frame clones only, minus some. The table shows under 200,000 clones, with approximately 96% occurring only once. The sequencing sample was made of PBMCs. Receptors originate from a woman aged 18-29 years in good health and CMV-seronegative.

The rearrangement uses TRBV2 and TRBJ1-4; no reliable D call. CDR1 and CDR2 from the germline V gene are SNHLY and FYNNEI. Trimming removed 8 bases at V and 6 bases at J, with 16 bases between. CDR3 size: 14 residues. CDR3 coding DNA: TGTGCCAGCGCCCCTATGGGAGGCCATGAAAAACTGTTTTTT. Translation: CASAPMGGHEKLFF. Together with reference TRBV2 and TRBJ1-4, the CDR3 gives the full variable domain: EPEVTQTPSHQVTQMGQEVILRCVPISNHLYFYWYRQILGQKVEFLVSFYNNEISEKSEIFDDQFSVERPDGSNFTLKIRSTKLEDSAMYFCASAPMGGHEKLFFGSGTQLSVL.

As for this clone: The junction differs from germline at one of its ends, possibly a read error. This chain links TRBV6-5 with TRBJ2-2; 7 bases line up with TRBD1. CDR1 and CDR2 (germline): MNHEY, SVGAGI. This CDR3 spans 15 amino acids. Here the CDR3 DNA reads TGTGCCAGCAGACCACCGGGACAGAACCCCGGGGAGCTGTTTTTT. Translation: CASRPPGQNPGELFF.

The J gene is TRBJ2-3, the V gene TRBV27; 12 bases agree with TRBD2. The CDR3 contains 16 residues. In germline, CDR1 is MNHEY, CDR2 SMNVEV (reference sequence). V shed 3 bases and J 1 base; nucleotides not matched to a gene: 2. CDR3 in DNA: TGTGCCAGCAGTTTCCTAGCGGGGGGGCGCACAGATACGCAGTATTTT. Translated, it gives CASSFLAGGRTDTQYF.

This clone was detected only a few times. The rearrangement uses TRBV7-9 and TRBJ1-1; 10 bases map to TRBD1. The ends lost 7 bases at V and 7 bases at J; junction bases unmatched: 3. The germline V gene encodes CDR1 SEHNR and CDR2 FQNEAQ (reference sequence). This CDR3 is built from 12 residues. The CDR3 reads CASNRDRGEAFF. In DNA form, the CDR3 reads TGTGCCAGCAATCGGGACAGGGGTGAAGCTTTCTTT. Full variable domain (missing parts from reference TRBV7-9 and TRBJ1-1): DTGVSQNPRHKITKRGQNVTFRCDPISEHNRLYWYRQTLGQGPEFLTYFQNEAQLEKSRLLSDRFSAERPKGSFSTLEIQRTEQGDSAMYLCASNRDRGEAFFGQGTRLTVV.

V usage is TRBV6-5 and J usage is TRBJ1-6; 9 positions match TRBD1. The V and J ends lost 0 bases and 8 bases, in that order; junction bases with no gene match: 5. Per the germline V gene, CDR1 is MNHEY and CDR2 is SVGAGI. The CDR3 consists of 16 residues. The CDR3 DNA reads as TGTGCCAGCAGTTACTCTCCGGGACAGGGCGATTCACCCCTCCACTTT. The encoded protein is CASSYSPGQGDSPLHF.

The chain recombines TRBV19 with TRBJ1-2; D uncertain. The ends were cut back, 5 bases at V and 4 bases at J, with 5 bases in the middle. CDR1 is LNHDA, CDR2 SQIVND, per germline (reference sequence). The CDR3 spans 11 residues. CDR3 protein: CASSSSYGYTF. The CDR3 nucleotides are TGTGCCAGTAGTTCGAGCTATGGCTACACCTTC.

The chain employs TRBV6-5 and TRBJ1-2, with D possibly being TRBD1 (5 bases). V lost 10 bases and J lost 2, with 17 bases in between. The CDR3 extends over 14 amino acids. CDR1 MNHEY and CDR2 SVGAGI come from the germline V gene. CDR3 coding DNA: TGTGCCATCGTTCCCGTCAGGGTAAACTATGGCTACACCTTC. This codes for CAIVPVRVNYGYTF.

The gene calls are TRBV6-5 and TRBJ2-7, with a tentative D call TRBD2 (6 bases). V was trimmed by 0 bases and J by 2 bases, leaving 11 bases between them. CDR3 length equals 15 residues. CDR1 is MNHEY and CDR2 is SVGAGI in the germline V gene. In nucleotides, the CDR3 is TGTGCCAGCAGTTACTCTTCAACGGGGGCCTACGAGCAGTACTTC. It translates to CASSYSSTGAYEQYF.

This chain connects TRBV11-3 to TRBJ2-1; 8 bases map to TRBD2. Germline V CDR1 and CDR2: SGHNT, YENEEA. The CDR3 totals 17 residues. Germline trimming cut 1 base from V and 0 bases from J; bases unmatched to any gene: 5. The CDR3 nucleotides are TGTGCCAGCAGCTTAGGGCGGGGGGATAACTCCTACAATGAGCAGTTCTTC. Protein: CASSLGRGDNSYNEQFF. The complete variable domain, with remaining parts taken from reference TRBV11-3 and TRBJ2-1, reads EAGVVQSPRYKIIEKKQPVAFWCNPISGHNTLYWYLQNLGQGPELLIRYENEEAVDDSQLPKDRFSAERLKGVDSTLKIQPAELGDSAVYLCASSLGRGDNSYNEQFFGPGTRLTVL.

CDR3 sequence reads: CASSQNRESYTF. The CDR3 nucleotides read TGCGCCAGCAGCCAAAACAGGGAGAGCTACACCTTC. The rearrangement joins TRBV5-1 to TRBJ1-2, with a weak D call TRBD1 (6 bases). The CDR3 contains 12 residues. Trimming took off 4 bases at V and 9 bases at J, with 13 bases between the two ends. Germline CDR1 is SGHRS and CDR2 is YFSETQ.

For the CDR3, the DNA is TGTGCCAGTGTTTCAGGGGCAGGAGGAAACACCATATATTTT. Translated: CASVSGAGGNTIYF. This chain connects TRBV2 to TRBJ1-3; the D gene is possibly TRBD1 (6 bases). With 9 bases removed from V and 4 bases from J, the gap between germline ends came to 16 bases. This CDR3 spans 14 amino acids. Germline values: CDR1 SNHLY, CDR2 FYNNEI.

The chain has TRBV27 and TRBJ2-7; tentatively, D is TRBD1 (6 bases). V lost 3 bases to trimming and J lost 9 bases, with 21 bases between them. Germline CDR1 MNHEY, CDR2 SMNVEV (reference sequence). CDR3 length: 15 amino acids. Here the CDR3 reads CASSFAATNRDTQYF. DNA for the CDR3: TGTGCCAGCAGTTTTGCGGCTACGAACCGGGACACGCAGTACTTC.

This chain links TRBV27 with TRBJ2-3, with TRBD2 matching 9 bases. This CDR3 comprises 17 residues. CDR1 is MNHEY, CDR2 SMNVEV, per germline (reference sequence). Germline trimming cut 4 bases from V and 2 bases from J; bases unmatched to any gene: 10. For the CDR3, the DNA is TGTGCCAGCAGTTCATCGACTAGCGGCCGTCACACAGATACGCAGTATTTT. As protein: CASSSSTSGRHTDTQYF.

J is TRBJ1-1 and V is TRBV19; D perhaps matches TRBD1 (6 bases). This CDR3 contains 13 residues. Per the germline V gene, CDR1 is LNHDA and CDR2 is SQIVND (reference sequence). V was cut by 5 bases and J by 2 bases, with 9 bases left in between. The CDR3 sequence is CASSVTGNTEAFF. The CDR3 DNA reads TGTGCCAGTAGTGTGACAGGTAACACTGAAGCTTTCTTT.

The chain joins TRBV5-1 to TRBJ1-4, with 7 bases aligning to TRBD1. J lost 8 bases, V lost 4 bases, and 14 bases had no gene match. Germline V gene data show CDR1 as SGHRS and CDR2 as YFSETQ. The CDR3 extends over 16 amino acids. The DNA for the CDR3 is TGCGCCAGCAGCCCTAGGGCACAGGGGCAGGGAGAAAAACTGTTTTTT. It encodes CASSPRAQGQGEKLFF. The full variable domain, completed using reference TRBV5-1 and TRBJ1-4, is KAGVTQTPRYLIKTRGQQVTLSCSPISGHRSVSWYQQTPGQGLQFLFEYFSETQRNKGNFPGRFSGRQFSNSRSEMNVSTLELGDSALYLCASSPRAQGQGEKLFFGSGTQLSVL.